The rows below give T cell receptor beta chains drawn from one sample of a study of cytomegalovirus exposure and HLA in healthy donors. Using immunoSEQ multiplex PCR, the repertoire was profiled, and TCRdb retains in-frame clones only, with some absent. The sample consists of roughly 160,000 clones, 80% of them appearing once. Sequencing was performed on PBMCs. These receptors all come from a man aged 30-40 years in good health and CMV-seronegative. Both conserved end residues are part of each CDR3. A D gene is named only where the DNA matches it firmly. Clone size, where shown, is once, few, many, or a class for clones that have expanded.

V gene: TRBV7-9; CDR3 length: 11; clone size: .; J gene: TRBJ2-7; D gene: .; CDR3 DNA: TGTGCCAGCAGCCCTGGGACACCCAGGTACTTC; CDR3 protein: CASSPGTPRYF
V gene: TRBV15; CDR3 length: 16; clone size: .; J gene: TRBJ1-2; D gene: .; CDR3 DNA: TGTGCCACCAGCAGAGATCTACAGGCAGGGTCCTATGGCTACACCTTC; CDR3 protein: CATSRDLQAGSYGYTF
V gene: TRBV7-9; CDR3 length: 18; clone size: .; J gene: TRBJ2-2; D gene: TRBD2; CDR3 DNA: TGTGCCAGCAGCTTTCTGACTAGCGGGAGTACGGGGGCCGGGGAGCTGTTTTTT; CDR3 protein: CASSFLTSGSTGAGELFF
V gene: TRBV4-3; CDR3 length: 14; clone size: .; J gene: TRBJ1-1; D gene: .; CDR3 DNA: TGCGCCAGCAGCCTATCACAGGGAGCCACTGAAGCTTTCTTT; CDR3 protein: CASSLSQGATEAFF
V gene: TRBV4-3; CDR3 length: 15; clone size: .; J gene: TRBJ2-1; D gene: TRBD2; CDR3 DNA: TGCGCCAGCAGCCAAGGGACTAGCGAGTACAATGAGCAGTTCTTC; CDR3 protein: CASSQGTSEYNEQFF
V gene: TRBV7-9; CDR3 length: 16; clone size: .; J gene: TRBJ2-7; D gene: TRBD1; CDR3 DNA: TGTGCCAGCAGCCCCAGGGGACAGGGTTCCCCCTACGAGCAGTACTTC; CDR3 protein: CASSPRGQGSPYEQYF
V gene: TRBV18; CDR3 length: 12; clone size: .; J gene: TRBJ1-1; D gene: .; CDR3 DNA: TGTGCCAGCTCACCTCTGGCAGGGGAGGCTTTCTTT; CDR3 protein: CASSPLAGEAFF
V gene: TRBV6-5; CDR3 length: 11; clone size: once; J gene: TRBJ1-2; D gene: TRBD1; CDR3 DNA: TGTGCCAGCAGTAACGGAGGGGGCTGCACCTTC; CDR3 protein: CASSNGGGCTF
V gene: TRBV5-4; CDR3 length: 15; clone size: .; J gene: TRBJ2-7; D gene: TRBD1; CDR3 DNA: TGTGCCAGCAGCCTTCGCCGACAGGGTCTGGGCGAGCAGTACTTC; CDR3 protein: CASSLRRQGLGEQYF
V gene: TRBV28; CDR3 length: 13; clone size: .; J gene: TRBJ1-4; D gene: .; CDR3 DNA: TGTGCCATAAAAGGTCAGGGCTGGGAAAAACTGTTTTTT; CDR3 protein: CAIKGQGWEKLFF
V gene: TRBV7-9; CDR3 length: 12; clone size: few; J gene: TRBJ1-1; D gene: .; CDR3 DNA: TGTGCCAGCAGCTTCATGAACACTGAAGCTTTCTTT; CDR3 protein: CASSFMNTEAFF
V gene: TRBV11-2; CDR3 length: 16; clone size: .; J gene: TRBJ1-3; D gene: TRBD1; CDR3 DNA: TGTGCCAGCAGCTTTGGGACAGTCAGCTCTGGAAACACCATATATTTT; CDR3 protein: CASSFGTVSSGNTIYF
V gene: TRBV10-3; CDR3 length: 17; clone size: .; J gene: TRBJ2-3; D gene: TRBD2; CDR3 DNA: TGTGCCATCAGTGATGGGACTAGCGGGGGTAGCACAGATACGCAGTATTTT; CDR3 protein: CAISDGTSGGSTDTQYF
V gene: TRBV2; CDR3 length: 16; clone size: few; J gene: TRBJ2-6; D gene: TRBD1; CDR3 DNA: TGTGCCAGCGATGGACAGGCGAGCTCTGGGGCCAACGTCCTGACTTTC; CDR3 protein: CASDGQASSGANVLTF
V gene: TRBV9; CDR3 length: 18; clone size: few; J gene: TRBJ2-7; D gene: .; CDR3 DNA: TGTGCCAGCAGCGTAGGAACACGGACCGGGACTTCCGTACCTGAGCAGTACTTC; CDR3 protein: CASSVGTRTGTSVPEQYF
V gene: TRBV14; CDR3 length: 16; clone size: few; J gene: TRBJ1-1; D gene: .; CDR3 DNA: TGTGCCAGCAGCCATTTAGGGGGGGGGATGAACACTGAAGCTTTCTTT; CDR3 protein: CASSHLGGGMNTEAFF
V gene: TRBV7-2; CDR3 length: 15; clone size: once; J gene: TRBJ1-1; D gene: .; CDR3 DNA: TGTGCCAGCAGCTTAAGTCTGAGTTTGAACACTGAAGCTTTCTTT; CDR3 protein: CASSLSLSLNTEAFF
V gene: TRBV2; CDR3 length: 16; clone size: .; J gene: TRBJ2-1; D gene: TRBD2; CDR3 DNA: TGTGCCAGCAGTGTCAAGCGGGGGGGCCTAGGTAGTGAGCAGTTCTTC; CDR3 protein: CASSVKRGGLGSEQFF
V gene: TRBV6-5; CDR3 length: 15; clone size: .; J gene: TRBJ2-3; D gene: TRBD2; CDR3 DNA: TGTGCCAGCGGACTAGCGGGGGGGCCGGGAGATACGCAGTATTTT; CDR3 protein: CASGLAGGPGDTQYF
V gene: TRBV19; CDR3 length: 12; clone size: .; J gene: TRBJ2-3; D gene: .; CDR3 DNA: TGTGCCAGTATTGAGAGCACAGATACGCAGTATTTT; CDR3 protein: CASIESTDTQYF
V gene: TRBV10-3; CDR3 length: 14; clone size: .; J gene: TRBJ2-7; D gene: .; CDR3 DNA: TGTGCCATCAGTGGCGGGAACACAGGCTACGAGCAGTACTTC; CDR3 protein: CAISGGNTGYEQYF
V gene: TRBV18; CDR3 length: 16; clone size: .; J gene: TRBJ2-3; D gene: TRBD2; CDR3 DNA: TGTGCCAGCTCACCAGGAGGGCGGGAGGGCCAACATACGCAGTATTTT; CDR3 protein: CASSPGGREGQHTQYF
V gene: TRBV4-1; CDR3 length: 14; clone size: .; J gene: TRBJ2-5; D gene: TRBD2; CDR3 DNA: TGCGCCAGCAGCCCTACGGGGGGGCTAGAGACCCAGTACTTC; CDR3 protein: CASSPTGGLETQYF
V gene: TRBV6-5; CDR3 length: 14; clone size: .; J gene: TRBJ1-1; D gene: TRBD1; CDR3 DNA: TGTGCCAGCACCTCGGGACAGGGGGCCCCTGAAGCTTTCTTT; CDR3 protein: CASTSGQGAPEAFF
V gene: TRBV4-3; CDR3 length: 15; clone size: .; J gene: TRBJ1-4; D gene: TRBD1; CDR3 DNA: TGCGCCAGCAGCCAACAAACAGGGGTGGGAGAAAAACTGTTTTTT; CDR3 protein: CASSQQTGVGEKLFF
V gene: TRBV2; CDR3 length: 15; clone size: .; J gene: TRBJ1-2; D gene: TRBD1; CDR3 DNA: TGTGCCAGCAGAGGAACGACAGGGGGCTTCTATGGCTACACCTTC; CDR3 protein: CASRGTTGGFYGYTF
V gene: TRBV11-3; CDR3 length: 17; clone size: .; J gene: TRBJ2-2; D gene: TRBD2; CDR3 DNA: TGTGCCAGCAGCCGAGCCACGGGGGGTACGGACACCGGGGAGCTGTTTTTT; CDR3 protein: CASSRATGGTDTGELFF
V gene: TRBV4-3; CDR3 length: 14; clone size: .; J gene: TRBJ2-1; D gene: .; CDR3 DNA: TGCGCCAGCAGCCAAGAGGCTGTAAACAATGAGCAGTTCTTC; CDR3 protein: CASSQEAVNNEQFF
V gene: TRBV6-5; CDR3 length: 13; clone size: .; J gene: TRBJ2-7; D gene: TRBD1; CDR3 DNA: TGTGCCAGCGGAAGGGACAGCGCCTACGAGCAGTACTTC; CDR3 protein: CASGRDSAYEQYF
V gene: TRBV6-5; CDR3 length: 15; clone size: .; J gene: TRBJ2-7; D gene: TRBD1; CDR3 DNA: TGTGCCAGCAATCCGACAGGGCGTGGGACCTACGAGCAGTACTTC; CDR3 protein: CASNPTGRGTYEQYF
V gene: TRBV6-6; CDR3 length: 15; clone size: .; J gene: TRBJ1-3; D gene: .; CDR3 DNA: TGTGCCAGCAGTCCTACAGGGACCTCTGGAAACACCATATATTTT; CDR3 protein: CASSPTGTSGNTIYF
V gene: TRBV4-3; CDR3 length: 16; clone size: .; J gene: TRBJ2-4; D gene: TRBD2; CDR3 DNA: TGCGCCAGCAGCCATGTCTTTTCGGGGGGCAAAAACATTCAGTACTTC; CDR3 protein: CASSHVFSGGKNIQYF
V gene: TRBV4-1; CDR3 length: 19; clone size: .; J gene: TRBJ2-6; D gene: TRBD1; CDR3 DNA: TGCGCCAGCAGCCAAGACAGGGACAGGGGGCAGGCTGGGGCCAACGTCCTGACTTTC; CDR3 protein: CASSQDRDRGQAGANVLTF
V gene: TRBV18; CDR3 length: 12; clone size: .; J gene: TRBJ2-3; D gene: .; CDR3 DNA: TGTGCCAGCTCACCCTATACAGATACGCAGTATTTT; CDR3 protein: CASSPYTDTQYF
V gene: TRBV25-1; CDR3 length: 16; clone size: once; J gene: TRBJ2-6; D gene: .; CDR3 DNA: TGTGCCAGCAGTGAAGATAGCTATCCCGGGGCCAACGTCCTGACTTTC; CDR3 protein: CASSEDSYPGANVLTF
V gene: TRBV6-5; CDR3 length: 14; clone size: .; J gene: TRBJ2-7; D gene: TRBD1; CDR3 DNA: TGTGCCAGCAGGCGGCCAGGGGGCTTAAGCGAGCAGTACTTC; CDR3 protein: CASRRPGGLSEQYF
V gene: TRBV5-4; CDR3 length: 15; clone size: .; J gene: TRBJ2-2; D gene: .; CDR3 DNA: TGTGCCAGCAGCTTGGGCAGGGTCCCCACCGGGGAGCTGTTTTTT; CDR3 protein: CASSLGRVPTGELFF
V gene: TRBV11-2; CDR3 length: 16; clone size: once; J gene: TRBJ1-1; D gene: .; CDR3 DNA: TGTGCCAGCAGCCTCACCCCCACAACAGGGAGCACTGAAGCTTTCTTT; CDR3 protein: CASSLTPTTGSTEAFF
V gene: TRBV5-5; CDR3 length: 15; clone size: .; J gene: TRBJ2-3; D gene: TRBD1; CDR3 DNA: TGTGCCAGCAGCTCGTGGGACAGGGGCACAGATACGCAGTATTTT; CDR3 protein: CASSSWDRGTDTQYF
V gene: TRBV19; CDR3 length: 16; clone size: .; J gene: TRBJ1-1; D gene: .; CDR3 DNA: TGTGCCAGTAGCCCCAGGGCCGGAGTACCTAACACTGAAGCTTTCTTT; CDR3 protein: CASSPRAGVPNTEAFF
V gene: TRBV28; CDR3 length: 17; clone size: .; J gene: TRBJ2-7; D gene: TRBD2; CDR3 DNA: TGTGCCACTCGGGCGGTACTAGCGGGGGCAAGCTCCTACGAGCAGTACTTC; CDR3 protein: CATRAVLAGASSYEQYF
V gene: TRBV9; CDR3 length: 14; clone size: .; J gene: TRBJ1-2; D gene: TRBD1; CDR3 DNA: TGTGCCAGCAGCGTTGGACAGGGGGATGCTGGCTACACCTTC; CDR3 protein: CASSVGQGDAGYTF
V gene: TRBV19; CDR3 length: 15; clone size: few; J gene: TRBJ2-7; D gene: .; CDR3 DNA: TGTGCCAGTAGTCCCTCGACAGGAAGGGTTTACGAGCAGTACTTC; CDR3 protein: CASSPSTGRVYEQYF
V gene: TRBV6-6; CDR3 length: 16; clone size: .; J gene: TRBJ2-3; D gene: TRBD2; CDR3 DNA: TGTGCCAGCAGTAAGCCCTTGGGGCGGGAGCCAGATACGCAGTATTTT; CDR3 protein: CASSKPLGREPDTQYF
V gene: TRBV5-6; CDR3 length: 16; clone size: .; J gene: TRBJ2-7; D gene: TRBD2; CDR3 DNA: TGTGCCAGCAGCCCTAACCTAGCGGGAGTTTTCTACGAGCAGTACTTC; CDR3 protein: CASSPNLAGVFYEQYF
V gene: TRBV7-9; CDR3 length: 16; clone size: .; J gene: TRBJ2-2; D gene: TRBD2; CDR3 DNA: TGTGCCAGCAGCTTCGCGGGGGAACATTACACCGGGGAGCTGTTTTTT; CDR3 protein: CASSFAGEHYTGELFF
V gene: TRBV4-2; CDR3 length: 17; clone size: .; J gene: TRBJ2-5; D gene: TRBD2; CDR3 DNA: TGTGCCAGCAGCCAACGACTAGCGGGAGGGTCAGGGGAGACCCAGTACTTC; CDR3 protein: CASSQRLAGGSGETQYF
V gene: TRBV13; CDR3 length: 18; clone size: .; J gene: TRBJ2-7; D gene: TRBD2; CDR3 DNA: TGTGCCAGCAGCTTAGCGGCTAGCGGGGGTCTGAGCTCCTACGAGCAGTACTTC; CDR3 protein: CASSLAASGGLSSYEQYF